This T cell receptor beta chain was observed in a study of blood T cell repertoires in COVID-19. The wider study: Sites across the United States, Italy and Spain contributed samples from acute and convalescent COVID-19.

Recruits, aged roughly 18 to 95 years, lived in 20 to 30 US areas. Participants' reported clinical history set cohort assignment. Original methodology: Scientists estimated how many nucleated cells there were by amplifying reference gene primers. The table came from immunoSEQ multiplex PCR; TCRdb's copy has only in-frame clones and leaves some out. The V and J calls and clone size are taken from that table; D and trimming were inferred from the DNA. The sample shows about 270,000 clones, 75% to 90% of them seen only once. Germline assignment: CDR1 MDHEN and CDR2 SYDVKM. Trimming cost V 7 bases and J 5 bases; bases outside gene matches: 13. The CDR3 loop spans 15 amino acids.

The sequence came from a woman under 40 with acute COVID-19. J is TRBJ2-7 and V is TRBV28; 8 bases align to TRBD1. Sequencing was done on a sample of PBMCs or T cells enriched from blood (not recorded which). The DNA for the CDR3 is TGTGCCAGCACCAATCGGCAGGGGGCAAAGGACGAGCAGTACTTC. Encoded protein: CASTNRQGAKDEQYF.